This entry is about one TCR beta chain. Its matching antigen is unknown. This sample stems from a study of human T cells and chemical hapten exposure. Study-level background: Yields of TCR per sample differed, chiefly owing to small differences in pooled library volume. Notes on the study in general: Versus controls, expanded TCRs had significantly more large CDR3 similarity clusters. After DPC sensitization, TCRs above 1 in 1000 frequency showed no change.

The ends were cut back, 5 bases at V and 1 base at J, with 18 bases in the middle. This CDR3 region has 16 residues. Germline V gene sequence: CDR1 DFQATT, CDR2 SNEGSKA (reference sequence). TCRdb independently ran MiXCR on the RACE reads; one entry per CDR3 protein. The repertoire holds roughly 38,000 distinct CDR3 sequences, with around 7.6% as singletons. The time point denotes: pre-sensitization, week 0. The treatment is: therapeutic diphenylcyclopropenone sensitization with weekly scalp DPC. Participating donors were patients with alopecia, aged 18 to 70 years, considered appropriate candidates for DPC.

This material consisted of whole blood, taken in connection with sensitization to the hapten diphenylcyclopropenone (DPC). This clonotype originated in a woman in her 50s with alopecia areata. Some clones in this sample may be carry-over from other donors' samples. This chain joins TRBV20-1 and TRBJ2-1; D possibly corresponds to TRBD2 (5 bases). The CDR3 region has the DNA TGCAGTGCTCGCTTCGCGGCTAGCTCATCCTACAATGAGCAGTTCTTC. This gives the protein CSARFAASSSYNEQFF.